The 20 T cell receptor beta chains below were found in one sample sequenced in a study of CD8 T cells in Susac syndrome. Reverse transcription of about 0.5 to 1 ug RNA was performed with random hexamers. Each CDR3 protein gets one entry after TCRdb re-called the immunoSEQ multiplex PCR reads with MiXCR. Among over 150,000 distinct CDR3 sequences listed, 80% to 95% were seen once. Sequences were obtained from CD4+ T cells from PBMCs. These TCRs come from a human donor with multiple sclerosis.

The chain is built from TRBV5-6 and TRBJ2-5; D uncertain. The CDR3 sequence is 14 residues long. Germline loops: CDR1 SGHDT, CDR2 YYEEEE. Deletions cut 1 base from V and 4 bases from J, with 11 bases between. Here the CDR3 reads CASSLFGVPETQYF. In DNA, the CDR3 is TGTGCCAGCAGCTTGTTTGGGGTCCCAGAGACCCAGTACTTC.

This chain's CDR3 is CASSYTSSLAKNIQYF. DNA for the CDR3: TGTGCCAGCAGTTACACCAGTTCCCTAGCCAAAAACATTCAGTACTTC. The rearrangement links TRBV6-6 to TRBJ2-4; D unclear. The CDR3 runs to 16 residues. The germline V gene encodes CDR1 MNHNY and CDR2 SVGAGI (reference sequence). Trimming removed 2 bases at V and 0 bases at J, with 11 bases between.

The chain employs TRBV5-1 and TRBJ2-5; D possibly corresponds to TRBD2 (6 bases). Germline-derived CDR1 and CDR2 are SGHRS and YFSETQ. Trimming left V 4 bases short and J 4 bases short, with 14 bases between. The CDR3 runs to 14 residues. As DNA, the CDR3 is TGCGCCAGCAGCCCCGGGGGAAGAGGAGAGACCCAGTACTTC. Encoded protein: CASSPGGRGETQYF.

This chain links TRBV30 with TRBJ2-5, with D hard to call. V was cut by 4 bases and J by 2 bases, with 8 bases left in between. The germline V gene encodes CDR1 GTSNPN and CDR2 SVGIG (reference sequence). The CDR3 runs to 12 residues. In DNA, the CDR3 is TGTGCCTGGACAGTGGGGCAAGAGACCCAGTACTTC. This gives the protein CAWTVGQETQYF.

This clonotype is a singleton in its sample. This chain connects TRBV20-1 to TRBJ2-7; no clear D gene. Germline V CDR1 and CDR2: DFQATT, SNEGSKA (reference sequence). Trimming removed 5 bases from V and 0 bases from J, with 17 bases in between. CDR3 length: 15 amino acids. The DNA of the CDR3 is TGCAGTGCTCCCCCCCAGCGCGCTCCCTCCTACGAGCAGTACTTC. Protein: CSAPPQRAPSYEQYF.

The chain carries TRBV29-1 and TRBJ2-3; 8 bases line up with TRBD2. The CDR3 spans 15 residues. Germline CDR1 SQVTM, CDR2 ANQGSEA. V shed 5 bases and J 3 bases; nucleotides not matched to a gene: 10. The CDR3 DNA reads as TGCAGCGTTTCCCCAACTAGCGGACCGACAGATACGCAGTATTTT. Amino acids: CSVSPTSGPTDTQYF.

This clonotype was observed once. The chain combines TRBV21-1 with TRBJ2-7; the table's D call, TRBD2, was not checked against the DNA. TRBV21-1 is reported as a pseudogene. This CDR3 is 14 amino acids long. CDR3 coding DNA: TGTGCCAGCAGCAAAGCGCCGGGAGCCGTCTGGCAGTACTTC. Protein product: CASSKAPGAVWQYF.

V and J are TRBV5-1 and TRBJ1-5; a possible D gene is TRBD1 (5 bases). This CDR3 has 15 amino acids. The V end was cut by 3 bases, the J end by 6 bases, with 16 bases between. CDR1 SGHRS and CDR2 YFSETQ come from the germline V gene. DNA for the CDR3: TGCGCCAGCAGCTCCAGTGGGGCTGTCGGTCAGCCCCAGCATTTT. The encoded protein is CASSSSGAVGQPQHF.

This sequence joins TRBV10-3 and TRBJ2-7, with D maybe TRBD2 (6 bases). Germline-derived CDR1 and CDR2 are ENHRY and SYGVKD. Trimming cost V 0 bases and J 3 bases, with 21 bases left between them. The CDR3 length is 18 residues. The CDR3 bases are TGTGCCATCAGTGAGTCGGGACCAACTAGCCGAGGAGACTACGAGCAGTACTTC. Residues: CAISESGPTSRGDYEQYF.

The chain employs TRBV7-2 and TRBJ1-5; D remains unclear. Deletions cut 0 bases from V and 9 bases from J, with 9 bases between. The CDR3 covers 13 residues. CDR1 is SGHTA and CDR2 is FQGNSA in the germline V gene. In DNA, the CDR3 is TGTGCCAGCAGCTTAGCCGATGGAGTGCCCCAGCATTTT. Protein: CASSLADGVPQHF.

V gene TRBV27 combines with J gene TRBJ1-2, with a tentative D call TRBD1 (6 bases). Looked up from germline, CDR1 is MNHEY and CDR2 is SMNVEV (reference sequence). The CDR3 contains 13 residues. V lost 3 bases to trimming and J lost 4 bases, with 9 bases between them. CDR3: CASSFRGAYGYTF. The CDR3 bases are TGTGCCAGCAGTTTCAGGGGTGCCTATGGCTACACCTTC.

The V call is TRBV11-2, the J call TRBJ2-3; 13 nucleotides match TRBD2. The germline CDR1 and CDR2 sequences are SGHAT and FQNNGV. V gave up 6 bases and J gave up 7 bases; unmatched junction bases: 7. This CDR3 is built from 15 residues. CDR3 sequence reads: CASRLLAGGPNTQYF. The CDR3 DNA is TGTGCCAGCAGGTTACTAGCGGGAGGGCCGAATACGCAGTATTTT.

V gene TRBV19 combines with J gene TRBJ1-4; TRBD1 might be the D (6 bases). V gave up 6 bases and J gave up 5 bases, with 22 bases separating them. This CDR3 has 17 amino acids. Germline V gene data show CDR1 as LNHDA and CDR2 as SQIVND (reference sequence). CDR3 protein: CASSHLLDSGENEKLFF. The DNA of the CDR3 is TGTGCCAGTAGCCATCTTTTGGACTCAGGGGAGAATGAAAAACTGTTTTTT.

The J gene is TRBJ1-1, the V gene TRBV5-1, with D tentatively TRBD1 (5 bases). Germline assignment: CDR1 SGHRS and CDR2 YFSETQ. The CDR3 is 15 residues long. The V and J ends lost 4 bases and 1 base respectively, with 14 bases between them. The CDR3: CASSLTGPPNTEAFF. The CDR3 DNA is TGCGCCAGCAGCCTGACGGGACCGCCGAACACTGAAGCTTTCTTT.

The DNA of the CDR3 is TGTGCCAGCAGCCAAGATGGGGGCCACAATGAGCAGTTCTTC. Translated, it gives CASSQDGGHNEQFF. The gene calls are TRBV3-1 and TRBJ2-1; a weak D match, TRBD1 (6 bases). CDR1 is LGHDT and CDR2 is YNNKEL in the germline V gene (reference sequence). V lost 0 bases and J 5 bases, leaving 8 bases between the germline ends. The CDR3 has 14 amino acids.

This chain connects TRBV28 to TRBJ2-3; 7 positions match TRBD1. V shed 7 bases and J 4 bases; nucleotides not matched to a gene: 5. Germline V gene lookup returns CDR1 MDHEN and CDR2 SYDVKM. CDR3 length: 13 amino acids. The CDR3 DNA sequence: TGTGCCAGCATGTACAGGGGCGCAGATACGCAGTATTTT. It is translated as CASMYRGADTQYF. Together with reference TRBV28 and TRBJ2-3, the CDR3 gives the full variable domain: DVKVTQSSRYLVKRTGEKVFLECVQDMDHENMFWYRQDPGLGLRLIYFSYDVKMKEKGDIPEGYSVSREKKERFSLILESASTNQTSMYLCASMYRGADTQYFGPGTRLTVL.

V is TRBV30 and J is TRBJ2-3; 12 positions match TRBD1. The CDR3 loop spans 16 amino acids. Germline V CDR1 and CDR2: GTSNPN, SVGIG (reference sequence). The junction had 7 bases not matched to a gene; V was cut back by 2 bases and J by 4 bases. The CDR3 reads CAWSPPGQGAPDTQYF. The CDR3 bases are TGTGCCTGGAGTCCACCGGGACAGGGGGCTCCAGATACGCAGTATTTT.

The CDR3 sequence is CASSPAGGGYGYTF. CDR3 in DNA: TGTGCCAGCAGCCCCGCGGGGGGAGGCTATGGCTACACCTTC. V and J are TRBV7-6 and TRBJ1-2; perhaps TRBD1 as D (5 bases). CDR1 and CDR2 (germline): SGHVS, FNYEAQ. Trimming removed 5 bases from V and 4 bases from J, with 14 bases in between. The CDR3 totals 14 residues. The full variable domain, rest sourced from reference TRBV7-6 and TRBJ1-2, is GAGVSQSPRYKVTKRGQDVALRCDPISGHVSLYWYRQALGQGPEFLTYFNYEAQQDKSGLPNDRFSAERPEGSISTLTIQRTEQRDSAMYRCASSPAGGGYGYTFGSGTRLTVV.

The V gene is TRBV5-1, the J gene TRBJ2-7; D might be TRBD1 or TRBD2, each matching 5 bases. CDR1 is SGHRS and CDR2 is YFSETQ in the germline V gene. The CDR3 covers 14 residues. V gave up 2 bases and J gave up 0 bases, with 9 bases separating them. The DNA of the CDR3 is TGCGCCAGCAGCTTACTGGGACCCTCCTACGAGCAGTACTTC. This translates into CASSLLGPSYEQYF.

The genes are TRBV20-1 and TRBJ1-2, with unresolved D. Germline CDR1 DFQATT, CDR2 SNEGSKA (reference sequence). The CDR3 runs to 13 residues. Trimming left V 5 bases short and J 4 bases short, with 14 bases between. The CDR3 reads CSAPVRVTYGYTF. Here the CDR3 DNA reads TGCAGTGCTCCCGTGCGGGTTACCTATGGCTACACCTTC.